Reported below is one TCR beta chain. Its matching antigen is unknown. This specimen belongs to a study of response to subunit inactivated influenza vaccine. The study, taken as a whole, reports: That few new T cells are recruited by each seasonal influenza vaccination was the authors' suggestion.

TCRdb reanalysed the RT-PCR reads using MiXCR and keeps one entry per CDR3 protein. The table shows about 240,000 distinct CDR3 sequences, with about 12% occurring only once. Germline CDR1 reads KGHDR; CDR2 reads SFDVKD. This CDR3 spans 17 amino acids. Unmatched junction bases numbered 10, after V lost 4 bases and J lost 0 bases. Source: non-naive T cells sorted from PBMCs, taken 14 days before vaccination. The receptor comes from a man aged 50-60 years who received an inactivated influenza vaccine. The chain combines TRBV24-1 with TRBJ2-5; 7 bases agree with TRBD1. The CDR3 bases are TGTGCCACCAGTGACCCCGCCGGGACAGACAACCAAGAGACCCAGTACTTC. Protein product: CATSDPAGTDNQETQYF.